This T cell receptor beta chain emerged from a study of CD8+CD57+ T cells in acquired aplastic anemia. Across the whole study: Yields of DNA that came from sorted CD4+ and CD8+ cells averaged approximately 3.5 ug.

Points from the study as a whole: Patients shared under 30 CD8+ CDR3 sequences with controls.

Individuals selected for sequencing had exhibited CD8+CD57+ cell expansion on flow cytometry. At the time of blood sampling, patients had not yet received any therapy. TCR beta VDJ combinations and CDR3 sequences were profiled from genomic DNA. TCRdb analysed the reads with MiXCR anew, one entry per CDR3 protein. This table has over 250,000 distinct CDR3 sequences, approximately 60% appearing once. This clonotype was seen repeatedly, ten times or more. Antigen unknown. The germline CDR1 and CDR2 sequences are SGHVS and FQNEAQ. The CDR3 is made up of 16 amino acids. V lost 2 bases to trimming and J lost 7 bases, with 17 bases between them.

The chain couples TRBV7-8 to TRBJ1-4, with D maybe TRBD1 (5 bases). Sequencing used sorted CD4+, CD8+, or CD8+CD57+ T cells (not recorded which) from PBMCs. This sequence originates from a human donor with aplastic anemia. CDR3 protein: CASSLRLPAQGEKLFF. The CDR3 DNA reads TGTGCCAGCAGCTTAAGGCTTCCGGCTCAGGGTGAAAAACTGTTTTTT.